This TCR beta chain is from a study of metastatic and nonmetastatic thyroid tumors. About the study: Peripheral blood and tumor or nodule samples from malignant and benign thyroid patients were compared.

General observations from the study: The reported finding was significantly higher TCR beta diversity in malignant thyroid tumors relative to benign nodules, in blood and tumor.

How the authors handled the data: In papillary thyroid cancer, a distant-metastasis classifier was built using CDR3 differences across clinicopathological groups. TCRdb re-called clones via MiXCR from the PCR reads. For this entry, the V and J calls and clone size follow TCRdb and not the study's own pipeline. This table has about 90,000 clones, approximately 9% appearing once. Thyroid surgery was performed in patients who had received no treatment beforehand. This clone occurred many times. Its antigen is unidentified. Trimming shortened V by 8 bases and J by 0 bases, and 14 bases separated the two germline ends. The CDR3 has 15 residues. Germline lookup yields CDR1 SNHLY and CDR2 FYNNEI.

The sequenced sample was blood. The clonotype was recovered from a female donor with papillary thyroid cancer or a benign thyroid nodule (not recorded which). Some clones in this sample may be carry-over from other donors' samples. This chain connects TRBV2 to TRBJ1-5, with D possibly being TRBD1 (5 bases). CDR3 nucleotide sequence: TGTGCCAGCCGCAGGGATAATCGTAGCAATCAGCCCCAGCATTTT. Translation gives CASRRDNRSNQPQHF.